This paragraph reports one T cell receptor (beta chain). What it binds is unknown. The data were obtained in a study of T cell responses to AZD1222 COVID-19 vaccine. Repertoires were generated with immunoSEQ multiplex PCR, while TCRdb's copy carries only in-frame clones and drops some. The top ten clones hold roughly 1.5% of a sample with about 120,000 clones, roughly nine tenths of them seen once. The CDR3 covers 14 residues. Germline values: CDR1 SEHNR, CDR2 FQNEAQ (reference sequence). J was trimmed by 5 bases and V by 1 base; bases with no gene match: 2. Whole-study results and caveats: The donors showed a predominance of white British ancestry and of females, with possible underestimation of clonal diversity.

The sequence derives from an adult who received the AZD1222 COVID-19 vaccine. The sequenced sample was peripheral blood, obtained 28 days after the second AZD1222 dose. V gene TRBV7-9 combines with J gene TRBJ1-2, with 9 bases identical to TRBD1. Here the CDR3 reads CASSLVDRGYGYTF. Here the CDR3 DNA reads TGTGCCAGCAGCTTAGTGGACAGGGGATATGGCTACACCTTC.